These 18 T cell receptor beta chains were all obtained from the same sample, sequenced in a study of shared clonotypes between healthy human individuals. The naive CD8 population came from CD45RO-negative cells selected for CCR7, without terminally differentiated effector memory CD45RA+ cells. Using immunoSEQ multiplex PCR, the repertoire was profiled, and TCRdb retains in-frame clones only, with some absent. This sample yields approximately 2,000,000 clones, of which about 93% are seen a single time; less than 2% belongs to the top ten. Sequenced sample: naive CD8+ T cells from PBMCs. The receptor source for this set is a man between 18 and 35 years old in good health. Some clones in this sample may be carry-over from other donors' samples.

This sequence joins TRBV28 and TRBJ2-1, with 7 bases aligning to TRBD2. Germline CDR1 is MDHEN and CDR2 is SYDVKM. There are 15 residues in the CDR3. Trimming took 5 bases from V and 0 from J; bases not matched to a gene: 4. The CDR3 here is CASSEVAGSYNEQFF. CDR3 coding DNA: TGTGCCAGCAGTGAGGTAGCGGGCTCCTACAATGAGCAGTTCTTC.

The rearrangement uses TRBV7-6 and TRBJ2-1; possible D gene TRBD1, 6 bases. The CDR3 is made up of 15 amino acids. The germline V gene has CDR1 SGHVS and CDR2 FNYEAQ. Trimming pared 10 bases from V and 2 bases from J, leaving 18 bases between. CDR3 nucleotide sequence: TGTGCCATATCGAGGGGAACAGGGACCTACAATGAGCAGTTCTTC. Translated: CAISRGTGTYNEQFF.

The V gene is TRBV11-2, the J gene TRBJ1-4; no clear D. Trimming cost V 5 bases and J 8 bases, with 12 bases left between them. The CDR3 is 13 amino acids. Germline CDR1 is SGHAT and CDR2 is FQNNGV. The CDR3 nucleotides read TGTGCCAGCAGCCCTGCTCCTTGGGAAAAACTGTTTTTT. Protein: CASSPAPWEKLFF.

Note on this clone: At the DNA level, this CDR3 is encoded by other sequences in the same sample as well. The chain carries TRBV19 and TRBJ1-2; D gene uncertain. The V gene lost 3 bases and the J gene lost 0 bases, with 11 bases spanning the gap. The length of the CDR3 is 15 residues. Germline V gene lookup returns CDR1 LNHDA and CDR2 SQIVND (reference sequence). The CDR3, as DNA: TGTGCCAGTAGTATTGGGAGAGCAGCTAACTATGGCTACACCTTC. Protein product: CASSIGRAANYGYTF.

V usage is TRBV4-3 and J usage is TRBJ2-7; 7 nucleotides match TRBD1. V trimming: 1 base; J trimming: 5 bases; junction bases outside the gene matches: 5. Germline V gene data show CDR1 as LGHNA and CDR2 as YSLEER. This CDR3 region has 14 residues. The CDR3 DNA reads TGCGCCAGCAGCCAAGTGAGGGGGCGCCACGAGCAGTACTTC. It is translated as CASSQVRGRHEQYF.

This clone was picked up a small number of times. This sequence joins TRBV27 and TRBJ2-7, with D unclear. The germline V and J ends were trimmed by 5 bases and 2 bases, with 13 bases remaining between them. Germline V lookup: CDR1 MNHEY, CDR2 SMNVEV (reference sequence). The length of the CDR3 is 14 residues. The CDR3, as DNA: TGTGCCAGCAGTCCTACCTCCCGACCCTACGAGCAGTACTTC. Its translation is CASSPTSRPYEQYF.

Comments on this clone: Different DNA sequences within this sample yield the same CDR3. The V and J genes are TRBV5-4 and TRBJ1-1; perhaps TRBD1 as D (5 bases). The CDR3 is 13 amino acids. Germline assignment: CDR1 SGHNT and CDR2 YYREEE (reference sequence). V shed 2 bases and J shed 1 base, with 6 bases lying between them. The CDR3 reads CASSFDRNTEAFF. Written as DNA, the CDR3 is TGTGCCAGCAGCTTCGACAGGAACACTGAAGCTTTCTTT.

This sequence joins TRBV19 and TRBJ2-2; 13 bases align to TRBD2. The CDR3 is made up of 16 amino acids. After removal of 6 bases from V and 4 bases from J, the junction contained 5 bases not matched to a gene. Germline V lookup: CDR1 LNHDA, CDR2 SQIVND (reference sequence). The chain's CDR3 is CASSQGLAGPTGELFF. The CDR3 coding sequence is TGTGCCAGTAGCCAGGGACTAGCGGGACCCACCGGGGAGCTGTTTTTT.

This chain uses TRBV27 with TRBJ2-7; unclear D gene. Germline V gene sequence: CDR1 MNHEY, CDR2 SMNVEV (reference sequence). This CDR3 region has 13 residues. The V end lost 4 bases, the J end lost 3 bases, and 10 bases lay between the germline ends. CDR3 DNA: TGTGCCAGCAGTTATCGGCCCCGCTACGAGCAGTACTTC. Its protein product is CASSYRPRYEQYF.

The V gene is TRBV7-6, the J gene TRBJ1-1; D not resolved. Germline V CDR1 and CDR2: SGHVS, FNYEAQ. V gave up 2 bases and J gave up 4 bases, with 8 bases separating them. The CDR3 length is 13 residues. The CDR3 protein is CASSLKGITEAFF. The CDR3 region has the DNA TGTGCCAGCAGCTTAAAGGGAATCACTGAAGCTTTCTTT.

V usage is TRBV7-8 and J usage is TRBJ2-2, with D unclear. The CDR3 contains 16 residues. Looked up from germline, CDR1 is SGHVS and CDR2 is FQNEAQ. V gave up 1 base and J gave up 6 bases, with 15 bases separating them. The CDR3 region is CASSLGVYSSSGELFF. The DNA of the CDR3 is TGTGCCAGCAGCTTAGGGGTTTACAGCTCATCCGGGGAGCTGTTTTTT.

A word on this clone: The sample has other DNA sequences that encode this CDR3 too. This chain links TRBV9 with TRBJ2-7; TRBD2 might be the D (5 bases). This CDR3 spans 15 amino acids. Germline assignment: CDR1 SGDLS and CDR2 YYNGEE. V was shortened by 0 bases and J by 0 bases, with 10 bases between the two germline ends. The CDR3 DNA follows: TGTGCCAGCAGCGTAGGCGGGCCGAGCTCCTACGAGCAGTACTTC. Translated: CASSVGGPSSYEQYF. Drawing the rest from reference TRBV9 and TRBJ2-7, the complete variable domain is DSGVTQTPKHLITATGQRVTLRCSPRSGDLSVYWYQQSLDQGLQFLIQYYNGEERAKGNILERFSAQQFPDLHSELNLSSLELGDSALYFCASSVGGPSSYEQYFGPGTRLTVT.

DNA for the CDR3: TGTGCCAGTAGTTCCAGGACCGCCTTGGGGGAGACCCAGTACTTC. This gives the protein CASSSRTALGETQYF. The chain uses TRBV19 and TRBJ2-5; no definite D call. The CDR3 covers 15 residues. The germline V gene has CDR1 LNHDA and CDR2 SQIVND (reference sequence). The V end was cut by 5 bases, the J end by 5 bases, with 18 bases between.

This clone came up a few times. The chain uses TRBV29-1 and TRBJ1-1, with D possibly matching TRBD1 (5 bases). The CDR3 runs 11 residues. V was pared by 7 bases and J by 13 bases, with 19 bases between. Per germline, CDR1 SQVTM and CDR2 ANQGSEA. The CDR3 is CSAFQGGKDFF. The CDR3 DNA reads as TGCAGCGCCTTCCAGGGAGGTAAGGATTTCTTT.

The gene calls are TRBV27 and TRBJ1-5, with a tentative D call TRBD1 (5 bases). CDR1 is MNHEY, CDR2 SMNVEV, per germline (reference sequence). Trimming pared 5 bases from V and 5 bases from J, leaving 10 bases between. The CDR3 runs 13 residues. CDR3 bases: TGTGCCAGCAGTGCCAGGGTCTATCAGCCCCAGCATTTT. Protein sequence: CASSARVYQPQHF.

This clone was recorded only once. This sequence joins TRBV4-1 and TRBJ2-2; D is possibly TRBD2 (6 bases). This CDR3 has 14 amino acids. Trimming took 1 base from V and 4 from J, leaving 7 bases between them. The germline CDR1 and CDR2 sequences are MGHRA and YSYEKL. The CDR3 bases are TGCGCCAGCAGCCAAGGGGGAGGCACCGGGGAGCTGTTTTTT. Its protein product is CASSQGGGTGELFF.

This chain links TRBV27 with TRBJ2-1, with D perhaps TRBD1 (6 bases). CDR3 length: 15 amino acids. Germline V gene lookup returns CDR1 MNHEY and CDR2 SMNVEV (reference sequence). V was trimmed by 7 bases and J by 0 bases, leaving 13 bases between them. The CDR3: CASTVWGPSYNEQFF. The CDR3 nucleotides read TGTGCCAGCACCGTGTGGGGGCCCTCCTACAATGAGCAGTTCTTC.

The rearrangement links TRBV19 to TRBJ1-2; 8 bases map to TRBD1. The CDR3 covers 19 residues. The V gene end was trimmed by 7 bases and the J gene end by 6 bases; junction bases not matched to a gene: 25. Germline V CDR1 and CDR2: LNHDA, SQIVND (reference sequence). This CDR3 reads CASTTPPLAGDRSLDGYTF. The CDR3 DNA is TGTGCCAGTACCACCCCCCCCCTGGCCGGGGACAGGAGCCTCGATGGCTACACCTTC.